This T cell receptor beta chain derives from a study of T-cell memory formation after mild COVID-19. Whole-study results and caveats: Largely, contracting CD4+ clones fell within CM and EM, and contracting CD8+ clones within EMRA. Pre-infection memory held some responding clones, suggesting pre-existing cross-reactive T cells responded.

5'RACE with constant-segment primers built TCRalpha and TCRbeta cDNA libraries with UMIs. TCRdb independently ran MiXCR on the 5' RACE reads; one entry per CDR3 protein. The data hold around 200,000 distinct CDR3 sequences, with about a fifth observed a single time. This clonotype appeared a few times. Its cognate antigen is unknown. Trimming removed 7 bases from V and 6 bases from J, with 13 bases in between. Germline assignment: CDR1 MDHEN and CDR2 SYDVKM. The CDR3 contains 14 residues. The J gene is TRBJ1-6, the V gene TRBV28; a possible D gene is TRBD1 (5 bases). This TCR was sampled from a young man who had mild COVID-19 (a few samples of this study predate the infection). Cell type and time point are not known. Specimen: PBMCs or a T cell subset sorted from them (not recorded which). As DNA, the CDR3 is TGTGCCAGCACCTCTGGGGCTACTAATTCACCCCTCCACTTT. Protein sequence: CASTSGATNSPLHF.